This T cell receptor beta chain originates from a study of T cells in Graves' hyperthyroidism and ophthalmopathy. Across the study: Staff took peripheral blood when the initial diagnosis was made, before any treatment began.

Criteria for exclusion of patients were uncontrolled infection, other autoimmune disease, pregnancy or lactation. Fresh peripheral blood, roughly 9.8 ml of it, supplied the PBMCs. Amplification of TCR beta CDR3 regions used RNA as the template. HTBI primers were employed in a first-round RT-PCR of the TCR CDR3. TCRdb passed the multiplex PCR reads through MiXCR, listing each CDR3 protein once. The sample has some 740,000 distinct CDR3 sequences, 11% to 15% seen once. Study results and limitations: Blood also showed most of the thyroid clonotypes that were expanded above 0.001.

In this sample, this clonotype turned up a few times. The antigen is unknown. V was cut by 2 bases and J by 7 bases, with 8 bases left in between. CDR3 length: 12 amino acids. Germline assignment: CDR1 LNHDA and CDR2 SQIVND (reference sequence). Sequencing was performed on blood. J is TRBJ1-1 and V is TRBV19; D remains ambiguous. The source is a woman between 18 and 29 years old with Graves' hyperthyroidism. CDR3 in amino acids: CASSISVGEAFF. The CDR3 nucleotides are TGTGCCAGTAGTATAAGCGTCGGTGAAGCTTTCTTT. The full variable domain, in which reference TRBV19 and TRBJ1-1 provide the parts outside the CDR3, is DGGITQSPKYLFRKEGQNVTLSCEQNLNHDAMYWYRQDPGQGLRLIYYSQIVNDFQKGDIAEGYSVSREKKESFPLTVTSAQKNPTAFYLCASSISVGEAFFGQGTRLTVV.